This T cell receptor beta chain emerged from a study of T cells in Graves' hyperthyroidism and ophthalmopathy (dated by TCRdb to about 2019). Describing the broader study: Peripheral blood was collected at initial diagnosis, before any treatment. TCR V-J signatures able to tell the groups apart were searched for in a discovery cohort of more than 90 patients, of whom 43 had Graves' ophthalmopathy and roughly 59 had stable Graves' hyperthyroidism. Whether ophthalmopathy could be predicted prospectively was tested in an independent validation cohort made up of roughly 19 hyperthyroidism patients plus 17 patients who later progressed to ophthalmopathy. For training and testing, the 100 or so patients in the discovery cohort were randomly divided in a 7:3 ratio. In addition, the study compared T-cell repertoires in thyroid tissue and in blood from six Graves' hyperthyroidism patients. After sampling, hyperthyroidism patients received methimazole starting at 30 mg daily, and ophthalmopathy patients received high-dose intravenous methylprednisolone. The paper reports TCR Vbeta CDR3 sequencing of about 140 peripheral blood samples: 40 to 45 ophthalmopathy, 70 to 85 hyperthyroidism and around 17 progressor patients. Findings and caveats that apply to the study as a whole: No statistical method was used to set the sample size in advance, and investigators knew the group allocation. In validation, the model predicted progression to ophthalmopathy a median of approximately 6.3 months before onset, with roughly 70% sensitivity and about 72% specificity. In cross-validation, a model built on a 13 V-J signature told ophthalmopathy apart from stable hyperthyroidism with under 90% sensitivity and roughly 82% specificity, and in testing the same model reached 80%/75%. Most expanded thyroid clonotypes (frequency above 0.001) were also detected in blood, suggesting blood repertoires may reflect thyroid immune responses.

The TCR beta CDR3 regions were amplified from RNA transcripts. A first-round RT-PCR of the TCR CDR3 used the HTBI primer set with the Qiagen OneStep RT-PCR kit. Libraries were constructed in a second round of multiplex PCR, after which size selection and purification were carried out. Sequencing of the libraries was done on an Illumina HiSeq2000 using paired-end 100 bp reads. The authors' analysis ran thus. SOAPnuke was used to process the raw data, throwing out any read that contained adapters or uncalled bases, had a mean Phred below 15, or lacked an exact constant-primer or identifier match. High-quality paired reads were merged using COPE v1.2.5, and each unique nucleotide sequence was defined as a clonotype. Clonotypes were aligned to IMGT TRBV, TRBD and TRBJ reference segments using MiTCR v1.1. The analysis was restricted to V-J combinations with a frequency above 0.0001, which together covered about 99% of the repertoires. The TCS score was defined as F50 (clonal expansion) divided by E x V (chaos), with BLOSUM62-based TCRdist calculated between CDR3 peptides within each V-J. Welch's t-statistics and random forest reduced fewer than 600 V-J features to fewer than 15, which were used in a naive Bayes classifier (R e1071). TCRdb's own reprocessing of the public reads used fastp at Q25 and MiXCR and kept productive beta chains. Each entry is one CDR3 protein sequence, shown with its most common DNA and genes. The V and J calls follow TCRdb's processing rather than the paper's. A total of about 400,000 distinct CDR3 sequences appear in this sample, 20% to 30% of them only once. Of the sample, around 70% is held by the ten largest clones.

Graves' hyperthyroidism was defined as stable when no progression to ophthalmopathy occurred over 18 months of follow-up. Hyperthyroidism patients were aged 18 to 65 years and newly diagnosed, with disease duration of less than 2 months. The study excluded patients with uncontrolled infections, other autoimmune diseases, pregnancy or lactation. Diagnoses were established on the basis of clinical symptoms, serum thyroxine and TRAb, thyroid ultrasound, and orbital computed tomography. Ficoll-Paque density gradient centrifugation was used to isolate PBMCs from 9.5 to 10 ml of fresh peripheral blood. Total RNA was extracted with Trizol reagent, and quality was checked on an Agilent 2100 Bioanalyzer. This clonotype was detected a few times. Its antigen is currently not known. No clone much larger than this one lies a single base away; base qualities are absent. Based on the germline V gene, the CDR1 and CDR2 sequences are MNHNS and SASEGT. The CDR3 has 15 amino acids, counting the end cysteine and phenylalanine. Left in the record is the CDR3 DNA by itself, 45 bases read in frame from the first base. V ends up 6 bases short and J 8 bases short, with an unmatched junction base count of 11.

The chain is made from TRBV6-1 and TRBJ2-1, with 9 junctional bases fitting TRBD2. The TCR originated in a man in his forties or fifties with Graves' hyperthyroidism. Sequenced material: blood. The nucleotides read TGTGCCAGCAGGGCGTCGGGTAGCGGGAGAGATGAGCAGTTCTTC. It encodes CASRASGSGRDEQFF.